Following are 29 T cell receptor beta chains from one sample sequenced in a study of blood T cell repertoires in COVID-19. The assay was immunoSEQ multiplex PCR, and TCRdb's table has in-frame clones only and misses some. Of 120,000 to 150,000 clones in the sample, 84% are singletons; the top ten hold roughly 1.7%. The sequencing sample was made of PBMCs or T cells enriched from blood (not recorded which). The receptor source for this set is a woman under 30 who had been exposed to COVID-19.

The rearrangement links TRBV7-9 to TRBJ2-5; D is ambiguous. The CDR3 runs to 16 residues. V shed 7 bases and J shed 4 bases, with 22 bases lying between them. Per germline, CDR1 SEHNR and CDR2 FQNEAQ (reference sequence). This CDR3 reads CASNRSPPRLLETQYF. CDR3 nucleotides: TGTGCCAGCAACCGATCCCCCCCGCGCCTCTTAGAGACCCAGTACTTC.

J is TRBJ2-7 and V is TRBV30, with 9 bases fitting TRBD1. With V trimmed by 2 bases and J by 4 bases, 15 bases remained unmatched. The CDR3 extends over 17 amino acids. Germline V lookup: CDR1 GTSNPN, CDR2 SVGIG (reference sequence). CDR3 DNA sequence: TGTGCCTGGAGTTCATCCGGGACAGGGATCGCGGGGTACGAGCAGTACTTC. It yields the protein CAWSSSGTGIAGYEQYF.

The genes are TRBV3-1 (or the pseudogene TRBV3-2) and TRBJ2-4; 8 nucleotides line up with TRBD1. With V trimmed by 5 bases and J by 0 bases, 0 bases remained unmatched. The germline V gene encodes CDR1 LGHDT and CDR2 YNNKEL (reference sequence). This CDR3 is 14 amino acids long. The CDR3 coding sequence is TGTGCCAGCAGCGGACAGGGAGCCAAAAACATTCAGTACTTC. Amino acids: CASSGQGAKNIQYF.

A note on this clone: In the same sample, other DNA sequences code for this CDR3. This chain links TRBV4-1 with TRBJ2-7, with 12 bases that match TRBD2. From germline, CDR1 is MGHRA and CDR2 YSYEKL. The CDR3 length is 14 residues. Losses at the gene ends were 3 bases for V and 4 bases for J; bases not matched to a gene: 1. CDR3 DNA: TGCGCCAGCAGCCAGGGGACTAGCGGGTACGAGCAGTACTTC. As protein: CASSQGTSGYEQYF.

This clone came up once. The chain combines TRBV19 with TRBJ2-2; 8 bases align to TRBD2. CDR3 length: 14 residues. With 10 bases clipped from V and 6 bases from J, the junction kept 10 bases outside the gene matches. Germline-derived CDR1 and CDR2 are LNHDA and SQIVND (reference sequence). CDR3 nucleotide sequence: TGTGCCACCTCCGGGACTAGAACGGCCGGGGAGCTGTTTTTT. Translated, it gives CATSGTRTAGELFF.

The chain couples TRBV6-5 to TRBJ2-7; tentatively, D is TRBD2 (6 bases). Germline CDR1 and CDR2: MNHEY and SVGAGI. V was pared by 6 bases and J by 2 bases, with 14 bases between. The CDR3 is made up of 14 amino acids. The CDR3 nucleotides are TGTGCCAGCAGACCGGGACTCTTGACCTACGAGCAGTACTTC. Residues: CASRPGLLTYEQYF.

This chain links TRBV19 with TRBJ1-6; 9 positions match TRBD1. V was clipped by 1 base and J by 8 bases; unmatched bases: 0. The CDR3 has 14 residues. The germline V gene encodes CDR1 LNHDA and CDR2 SQIVND (reference sequence). The CDR3 is CASSIGTGDSPLHF. For the CDR3, the DNA is TGTGCCAGTAGTATAGGGACAGGGGATTCACCCCTCCACTTT.

The chain links TRBV27 to TRBJ1-1, with unresolved D. The germline V and J ends were trimmed by 4 bases and 5 bases, with 14 bases remaining between them. Germline lookup yields CDR1 MNHEY and CDR2 SMNVEV (reference sequence). This CDR3 has 14 residues. Here the CDR3 DNA reads TGTGCCAGCAGTTCAATTCTTGACAAAACTGAAGCTTTCTTT. Amino acids: CASSSILDKTEAFF.

V gene TRBV27 combines with J gene TRBJ1-2, with TRBD1 as a possible D gene (5 bases). V was cut by 3 bases and J by 0 bases, with 14 bases left in between. CDR1 MNHEY and CDR2 SMNVEV come from the germline V gene (reference sequence). The CDR3 loop spans 16 amino acids. The CDR3 protein is CASSFLTGKANYGYTF. The CDR3 DNA is TGTGCCAGCAGTTTCCTTACAGGAAAAGCTAACTATGGCTACACCTTC.

The chain has TRBV5-1 and TRBJ2-7; 14 bases align to TRBD2. Trimming took 4 bases from V and 7 from J; bases not matched to a gene: 16. This CDR3 is 18 amino acids long. CDR1 and CDR2 (germline): SGHRS, YFSETQ. The CDR3 loop reads CASSPLGNWTSGRPEQYF. Written as DNA, the CDR3 is TGCGCCAGCAGCCCACTGGGGAATTGGACTAGCGGGAGGCCAGAGCAGTACTTC.

V is TRBV7-8 and J is TRBJ2-1; D is unresolved. V was cut by 2 bases and J by 8 bases, with 10 bases left in between. The CDR3 length is 13 residues. Germline loops: CDR1 SGHVS, CDR2 FQNEAQ. This CDR3 reads CASSLNLLDEQFF. The CDR3 DNA reads as TGTGCCAGCAGCTTAAACCTTTTAGATGAGCAGTTCTTC.

This clone was observed a few times. The chain has TRBV27 and TRBJ1-1, with D possibly being TRBD1 (6 bases). With 5 bases removed from V and 5 bases from J, the gap between germline ends came to 15 bases. The V gene's germline CDR1 is MNHEY and CDR2 SMNVEV (reference sequence). The CDR3 consists of 14 residues. The CDR3: CASSLTRGGTEAFF. Written as DNA, the CDR3 is TGTGCCAGCAGTCTTACCAGGGGCGGGACTGAAGCTTTCTTT.

The chain couples TRBV27 to TRBJ2-3; 12 bases match TRBD2. CDR3 length: 17 amino acids. In germline, CDR1 is MNHEY, CDR2 SMNVEV (reference sequence). Trimming removed 5 bases from V and 6 bases from J; junction bases left unmatched: 12. The CDR3, as DNA: TGTGCCAGCAGTATCTTCCCTAGCGGGAGGGCCCGGGATACGCAGTATTTT. Its protein is CASSIFPSGRARDTQYF.

V is TRBV28 and J is TRBJ1-2; D gene uncertain. This CDR3 has 12 residues. The ends were cut back, 5 bases at V and 2 bases at J, with 6 bases in the middle. Looked up from germline, CDR1 is MDHEN and CDR2 is SYDVKM. The CDR3: CASSPGNYGYTF. CDR3 nucleotides: TGTGCCAGCAGTCCGGGAAACTATGGCTACACCTTC.

V usage is TRBV30 and J usage is TRBJ1-1; D gene uncertain. This CDR3 is built from 13 residues. Trimming removed 5 bases at V and 0 bases at J, with 10 bases between. The germline CDR1 and CDR2 sequences are GTSNPN and SVGIG (reference sequence). The CDR3 region has the DNA TGTGCCTGGGGCGACACCCTGAACACTGAAGCTTTCTTT. Translation gives CAWGDTLNTEAFF.

The chain combines TRBV6-5 with TRBJ2-7; perhaps TRBD1 as D (5 bases). The CDR3 extends over 14 amino acids. V lost 5 bases to trimming and J lost 2 bases, with 13 bases between them. The germline V gene has CDR1 MNHEY and CDR2 SVGAGI. The CDR3 spells CASSLGGATYEQYF. DNA of the CDR3: TGTGCCAGCAGTCTCGGTGGGGCGACCTACGAGCAGTACTTC.

This clone was seen just once. The chain has TRBV6-5 and TRBJ2-6; maybe TRBD2 (6 bases). The germline CDR1 and CDR2 sequences are MNHEY and SVGAGI. CDR3 length equals 14 residues. V was trimmed by 9 bases and J by 1 base, leaving 10 bases between them. CDR3 DNA sequence: TGTGCCAGTCTAGCGTATTCTGGGGCCAACGTCCTGACTTTC. This codes for CASLAYSGANVLTF.

V gene TRBV29-1 combines with J gene TRBJ1-5, with D possibly matching TRBD1 (5 bases). The CDR3 sequence is 15 residues long. V lost 7 bases and J 4 bases, leaving 20 bases between the germline ends. Germline loops: CDR1 SQVTM, CDR2 ANQGSEA. The CDR3 loop reads CSALAGGARNQPQHF. The CDR3 region has the DNA TGCAGCGCCCTAGCTGGAGGGGCTAGGAATCAGCCCCAGCATTTT.

This chain joins TRBV7-2 and TRBJ1-1; D not certain. From germline, CDR1 is SGHTA and CDR2 FQGNSA. The V end lost 3 bases, the J end lost 2 bases, and 7 bases lay between the germline ends. The CDR3 extends over 13 amino acids. DNA of the CDR3: TGTGCCAGCAGCTTCGCCAGAAACACTGAAGCTTTCTTT. This translates into CASSFARNTEAFF. Looking up the rest from reference TRBV7-2 and TRBJ1-1 gives the full variable domain: GAGVSQSPSNKVTEKGKDVELRCDPISGHTALYWYRQSLGQGLEFLIYFQGNSAPDKSGLPSDRFSAERTGGSVSTLTIQRTQQEDSAVYLCASSFARNTEAFFGQGTRLTVV.

The chain uses TRBV7-3 and TRBJ2-1, with D possibly being TRBD1 (6 bases). CDR3 length: 15 residues. The V and J ends lost 5 bases and 0 bases respectively, with 11 bases between them. Germline CDR1 SGHTA, CDR2 FQGTGA. This chain's CDR3 is CASSPDSSSYNEQFF. The CDR3, as DNA: TGTGCCAGCAGCCCGGACAGCAGCTCCTACAATGAGCAGTTCTTC.

This chain joins TRBV6-6 and TRBJ2-1, with 13 bases that match TRBD2. The germline gives CDR1 MNHNY, CDR2 SVGAGI (reference sequence). The CDR3 length is 15 residues. Trimming cost V 4 bases and J 5 bases; bases outside gene matches: 2. The CDR3 spells CASSFGLAGDNEQFF. CDR3 coding DNA: TGTGCCAGCAGTTTCGGACTAGCGGGAGACAATGAGCAGTTCTTC.

The genes are TRBV6-4 and TRBJ2-3; tentatively, D is TRBD2 (6 bases). V was trimmed by 6 bases and J by 4 bases, leaving 14 bases between them. The CDR3 covers 14 residues. Per the germline V gene, CDR1 is MRHNA and CDR2 is SNTAGT. The CDR3 region is CASRLTSLADTQYF. The CDR3 nucleotides read TGTGCCAGCAGACTAACTAGCTTGGCAGATACGCAGTATTTT.

The V call is TRBV28, the J call TRBJ2-7, with D perhaps matching TRBD1 (6 bases). Per the germline V gene, CDR1 is MDHEN and CDR2 is SYDVKM. There are 15 residues in the CDR3. The germline V and J ends were trimmed by 2 bases and 2 bases, with 13 bases remaining between them. The CDR3 nucleotides read TGTGCCAGCAGTTTACCGGGACAACCACCCTACGAGCAGTACTTC. Translating gives CASSLPGQPPYEQYF.

The rearrangement joins TRBV30 to TRBJ2-5, with a possible D match to TRBD1 (5 bases). The CDR3 consists of 15 residues. Germline V lookup: CDR1 GTSNPN, CDR2 SVGIG (reference sequence). V was pared by 0 bases and J by 0 bases, with 11 bases between. The CDR3 region has the DNA TGTGCCTGGAGTGTAGTCAGGGCCTACCAAGAGACCCAGTACTTC. Translating it yields CAWSVVRAYQETQYF. Full variable domain (rest looked up from reference TRBV30 and TRBJ2-5): SQTIHQWPATLVQPVGSPLSLECTVEGTSNPNLYWYRQAAGRGLQLLFYSVGIGQISSEVPQNLSASRPQDRQFILSSKKLLLSDSGFYLCAWSVVRAYQETQYFGPGTRLLVL.

V and J are TRBV5-1 and TRBJ2-2, with 8 bases lining up with TRBD2. The CDR3 totals 17 residues. Germline V lookup: CDR1 SGHRS, CDR2 YFSETQ. With 0 bases clipped from V and 6 bases from J, the junction kept 10 bases outside the gene matches. CDR3 sequence (DNA): TGCGCCAGCAGCTTGGCACCTGGACTAGCTTGGGCCGGGGAGCTGTTTTTT. Translated: CASSLAPGLAWAGELFF. The whole variable domain, remainder taken from reference TRBV5-1 and TRBJ2-2, is KAGVTQTPRYLIKTRGQQVTLSCSPISGHRSVSWYQQTPGQGLQFLFEYFSETQRNKGNFPGRFSGRQFSNSRSEMNVSTLELGDSALYLCASSLAPGLAWAGELFFGEGSRLTVL.

The rearrangement uses TRBV5-1 and TRBJ2-5; 7 nucleotides match TRBD2. The CDR3 is 15 amino acids. V lost 2 bases and J lost 2; bases outside the gene matches: 6. From germline, CDR1 is SGHRS and CDR2 YFSETQ. CDR3 DNA sequence: TGCGCCAGCAGCTTCTTACTTAGCGGGCAAGAGACCCAGTACTTC. Its translation is CASSFLLSGQETQYF.

CDR3 DNA sequence: TGCAGCGTTGTGACAGGACCCTACGAGCAGTACTTC. This sequence encodes CSVVTGPYEQYF. This chain joins TRBV29-1 and TRBJ2-7; D may be TRBD1 (6 bases). This CDR3 has 12 residues. V lost 4 bases to trimming and J lost 2 bases, with 9 bases between them. Germline lookup yields CDR1 SQVTM and CDR2 ANQGSEA.

This clone was picked up one time. This rearrangement joins TRBV4-1 to TRBJ2-6, with 10 bases fitting TRBD1. Germline V gene sequence: CDR1 MGHRA, CDR2 YSYEKL. This CDR3 is 19 amino acids long. The J segment lost 0 bases and the V segment lost 1 base, leaving 6 bases of the junction unmatched. The CDR3 DNA reads as TGCGCCAGCAGCCAAGTTCCGGGACAGGGGACCTCTGGGGCCAACGTCCTGACTTTC. This sequence encodes CASSQVPGQGTSGANVLTF.

This clone was seen only a few times. The rearrangement uses TRBV5-1 and TRBJ2-3, with 14 bases fitting TRBD2. The CDR3 runs to 17 residues. With 3 bases clipped from V and 6 bases from J, the junction kept 9 bases outside the gene matches. Germline loops: CDR1 SGHRS, CDR2 YFSETQ. This CDR3 is CASSSTTSGRASDTQYF. CDR3 nucleotide sequence: TGCGCCAGCAGCTCTACGACTAGCGGGAGGGCCTCGGATACGCAGTATTTT.